The subject of this entry is one T cell receptor (beta chain). Antigen specificity is unknown. The TCRbeta library was prepared with unique molecular identifiers. TCRdb reanalysed the PCR reads using MiXCR and keeps one entry per CDR3 protein. In the table there are about 900,000 distinct CDR3 sequences, about 30% of which are singletons. This sample is drawn from a study of T-cell reconstitution after alpha-beta-depleted transplantation in children. General study results and limits: At around two months after transplant, the alpha-beta T cells were reportedly derived from several hundred expanded clones that came from non-depleted graft cells. T-cell numbers and diversity, one year after transplant, stemmed largely from T cells that were newly produced. It was surviving recipient T cells and thymic progenitors that gave some patients high TCRbeta diversity at day 60.

Specimen: PBMCs, mostly from graft donor cells, collected 360 days after TCRalphabeta/CD19-depleted stem cell transplant. The sequence came from a boy in the first two years of life who had a stem cell transplant for SCID, so the T cells may come from the graft donor.

The CDR3: CASSQRTTGLINEQYF. The DNA of the CDR3 is TGTGCCAGCAGCCAGAGAACGACAGGTCTGATAAACGAGCAGTACTTC. This chain joins TRBV4-2 and TRBJ2-7, with D possibly matching TRBD1 (6 bases). CDR3 length: 16 amino acids. V was trimmed by 3 bases and J by 5 bases, leaving 20 bases between them. The germline V gene encodes CDR1 LGHNA and CDR2 YNFKEQ.